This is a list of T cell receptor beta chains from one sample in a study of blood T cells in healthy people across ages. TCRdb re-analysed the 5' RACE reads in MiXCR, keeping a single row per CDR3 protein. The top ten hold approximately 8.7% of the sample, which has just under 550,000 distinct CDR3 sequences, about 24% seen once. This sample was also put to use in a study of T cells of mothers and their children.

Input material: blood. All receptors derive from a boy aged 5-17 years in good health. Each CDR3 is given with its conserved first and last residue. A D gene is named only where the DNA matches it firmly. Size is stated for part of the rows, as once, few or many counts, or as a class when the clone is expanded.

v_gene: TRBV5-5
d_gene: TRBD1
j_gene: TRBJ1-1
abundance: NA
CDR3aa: CASSWGTGMNTEAFF
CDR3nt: TGTGCCAGCAGCTGGGGGACAGGGATGAACACTGAAGCTTTCTTT

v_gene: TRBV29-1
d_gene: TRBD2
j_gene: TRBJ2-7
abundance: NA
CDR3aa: CSVRGEVYEQYF
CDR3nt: TGCAGCGTTCGGGGGGAGGTGTACGAGCAGTACTTC

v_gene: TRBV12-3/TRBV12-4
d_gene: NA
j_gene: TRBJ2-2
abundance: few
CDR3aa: CASDLGVGELFF
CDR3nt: TGTGCCAGCGACCTGGGGGTCGGGGAGCTGTTTTTT

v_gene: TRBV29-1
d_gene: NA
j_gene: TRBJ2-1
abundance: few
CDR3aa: CSGLWERANEQFF
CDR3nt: TGCAGCGGCCTTTGGGAGCGGGCCAATGAGCAGTTCTTC

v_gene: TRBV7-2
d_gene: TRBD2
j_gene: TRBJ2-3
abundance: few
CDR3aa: CASSLWAGGSTDTQYF
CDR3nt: TGTGCCAGCAGCTTATGGGCGGGGGGGTCCACAGATACGCAGTATTTT

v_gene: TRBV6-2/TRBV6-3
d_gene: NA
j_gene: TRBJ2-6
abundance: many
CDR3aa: CASSLADQAAAVLTF
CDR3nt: TGTGCCAGCAGCCTTGCGGACCAGGCGGCGGCCGTCCTGACTTTC

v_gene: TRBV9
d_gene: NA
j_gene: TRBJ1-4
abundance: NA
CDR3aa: CASSPPMGEKLFF
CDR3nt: TGTGCCAGCAGCCCCCCTATGGGCGAAAAACTGTTTTTT

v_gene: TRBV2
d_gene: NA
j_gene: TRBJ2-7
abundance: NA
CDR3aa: CASSDVGVQYF
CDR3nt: TGTGCCAGCAGTGATGTTGGGGTACAGTACTTC

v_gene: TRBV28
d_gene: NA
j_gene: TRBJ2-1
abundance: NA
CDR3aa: CASSYSLPDNEQFF
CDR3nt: TGTGCCAGCAGTTACTCACTTCCGGACAATGAGCAGTTCTTC

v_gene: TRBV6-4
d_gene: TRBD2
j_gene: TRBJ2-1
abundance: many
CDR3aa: CASSVGTSDVNEQFF
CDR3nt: TGTGCCAGCAGTGTTGGGACTAGCGATGTAAATGAGCAGTTCTTC

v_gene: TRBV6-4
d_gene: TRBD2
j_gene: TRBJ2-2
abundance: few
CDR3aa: CASSHASSGSGTGELFF
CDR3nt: TGTGCCAGCAGTCATGCCTCTAGCGGGAGCGGCACCGGGGAGCTGTTTTTT

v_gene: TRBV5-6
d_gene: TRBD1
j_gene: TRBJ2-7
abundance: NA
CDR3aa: CASSMETGGHEQYF
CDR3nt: TGTGCCAGCAGCATGGAGACAGGGGGCCACGAGCAGTACTTC